Included here is one T cell receptor beta chain sequence, with context. This CDR3 is built from 13 residues. CDR1 is SNHLY, CDR2 FYNNEI, per germline. V shed 5 bases and J shed 3 bases, with 10 bases lying between them. The sample originates from a study of human T cells and chemical hapten exposure. Original methodology: Between 23,224 and 690,600 TCRs appeared in each sample, and the median stood at about 93,000. Each CDR3 protein is one row after TCRdb ran MiXCR on the RACE reads. The V and J calls reflect TCRdb's pipeline rather than the authors' work. The sample has about 69,000 distinct CDR3 sequences; around 10% are singletons. Indicated time point: patch test 2, 6 weeks after DPC sensitization. Treatment in this sample: therapeutic diphenylcyclopropenone sensitization with weekly scalp DPC.

Sequencing was performed on whole blood, taken in connection with sensitization to the hapten diphenylcyclopropenone (DPC). This TCR came from a woman aged 50 to 60 with alopecia areata. Some clones in this sample may be carry-over from other donors' samples. The chain carries TRBV2 and TRBJ1-2, with TRBD1 as a possible D gene (6 bases). The CDR3 loop is CASSQEGDYGYTF. Written as DNA, the CDR3 is TGTGCCAGCAGTCAGGAGGGGGACTATGGCTACACCTTC.